This record looks at one TCR beta chain sequence and its context. This sample is drawn from a study of T cell responses to AZD1222 COVID-19 vaccine. Using immunoSEQ multiplex PCR, the repertoire was profiled, and TCRdb retains in-frame clones only, with some absent. The sample lists about 150,000 clones; 88% were seen once. This CDR3 is 16 amino acids long. This rearrangement joins TRBV21-1 to TRBJ2-7; the DNA was not used to check the table's D call, TRBD1. TRBV21-1 is described as a pseudogene. The origin of this receptor is an adult in good health. The specimen comprised peripheral blood, sampled on day 0 of AZD1222 vaccination. The CDR3 sequence is CASSKCLVDRAIEQYF. DNA of the CDR3: TGTGCCAGCAGCAAATGCCTCGTCGACAGGGCTATCGAGCAGTACTTC.